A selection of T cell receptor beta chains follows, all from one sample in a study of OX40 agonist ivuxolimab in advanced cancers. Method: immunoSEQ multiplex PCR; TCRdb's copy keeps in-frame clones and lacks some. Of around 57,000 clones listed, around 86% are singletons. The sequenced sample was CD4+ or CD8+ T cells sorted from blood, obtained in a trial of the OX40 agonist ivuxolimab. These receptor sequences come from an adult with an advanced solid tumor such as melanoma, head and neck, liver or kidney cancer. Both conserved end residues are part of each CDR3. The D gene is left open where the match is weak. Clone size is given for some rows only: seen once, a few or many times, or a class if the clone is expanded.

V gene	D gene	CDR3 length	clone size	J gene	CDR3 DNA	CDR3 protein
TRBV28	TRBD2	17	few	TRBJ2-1	TGTGCCAGCAGTCAATTCCGTTCTAGCGGGCGCGACAATGAGCAGTTCTTC	CASSQFRSSGRDNEQFF
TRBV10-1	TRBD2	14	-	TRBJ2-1	TGCGCCAGCAGTGAGTTGGCGGGGGGGGATGAGCAGTTCTTC	CASSELAGGDEQFF
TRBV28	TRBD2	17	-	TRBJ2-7	TGTGCCAGCAGCGAGGGACTAGCGGGAGGACCTACCTACGAGCAGTACTTC	CASSEGLAGGPTYEQYF
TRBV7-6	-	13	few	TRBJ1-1	TGTGCCAGCAGCTCGACGAGCAACACTGAAGCTTTCTTT	CASSSTSNTEAFF
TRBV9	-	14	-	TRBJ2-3	TGTGCCAGCAGCCTTGGGGGTAGCACAGATACGCAGTATTTT	CASSLGGSTDTQYF
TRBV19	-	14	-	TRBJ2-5	TGTGCCAGTAGTATCTTAACGAATTCGGAGACCCAGTACTTC	CASSILTNSETQYF
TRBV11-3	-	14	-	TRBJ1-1	TGTGCCAGCAGCTTAGTGGGGTTGGAGACTGAAGCTTTCTTT	CASSLVGLETEAFF
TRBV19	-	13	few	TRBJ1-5	TGTGCCAGTAGTATAAACCCTCATCAGCCCCAGCATTTT	CASSINPHQPQHF
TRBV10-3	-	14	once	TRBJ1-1	TGTGCCATCAGTGAAACAGGGCGGGAGACTGAAGCTTTCTTT	CAISETGRETEAFF
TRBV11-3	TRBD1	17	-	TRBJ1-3	TGTGCCAGCAGCCTAAGTGCCGGGACAGTCTCTGGAAACACCATATATTTT	CASSLSAGTVSGNTIYF
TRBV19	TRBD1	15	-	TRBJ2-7	TGTGCCAGTAGGGCGACAGGGAAGAGCGCCTACGAGCAGTACTTC	CASRATGKSAYEQYF
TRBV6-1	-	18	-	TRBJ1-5	TGTGCCAGCAGTGGGACACCGATAACCGTAAATAGCAATCAGCCCCAGCATTTT	CASSGTPITVNSNQPQHF
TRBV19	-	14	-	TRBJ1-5	TGTGCCAGTAGTGGGGGGCAGGGAATACAGCCCCAGCATTTT	CASSGGQGIQPQHF